The rows below give T cell receptor beta chains drawn from one sample of a study of cytomegalovirus exposure and HLA in healthy donors. Some clones are missing from TCRdb's copy, which holds only in-frame ones; the method was immunoSEQ multiplex PCR. In the table there are about 98,000 clones, about 90% of which are singletons. Sequencing was performed on PBMCs. Receptors originate from a man aged 18-30 years in good health and CMV-seropositive. The CDR3 runs from the conserved cysteine through the conserved F or W. The order of the fields is D gene, J gene, V gene, clone size, CDR3 protein, CDR3 DNA. The D gene is left open where the match is weak. Not all rows give a size; the values are once, few, many and, for expanded clones, a class.

TRBD1 | TRBJ1-2 | TRBV6-5 | NA | CASSEQQGPYGYTF | TGTGCCAGCAGTGAACAACAGGGGCCCTATGGCTACACCTTC
TRBD1 | TRBJ1-6 | TRBV5-1 | NA | CASSYHTRQGADSPLHF | TGCGCCAGCAGCTACCACACTCGACAGGGGGCAGATTCACCCCTCCACTTT
TRBD2 | TRBJ2-1 | TRBV9 | NA | CASSVVAGPNEQFF | TGTGCCAGCAGCGTAGTAGCGGGGCCCAATGAGCAGTTCTTC
NA | TRBJ1-3 | TRBV5-1 | NA | CASSLGQAGNTIYF | TGCGCCAGCAGCTTGGGACAGGCTGGAAACACCATATATTTT
TRBD1 | TRBJ1-1 | TRBV25-1 | NA | CASRGQGMNTEAFF | TGTGCCAGCAGGGGACAGGGGATGAACACTGAAGCTTTCTTT
NA | TRBJ1-5 | TRBV7-8 | NA | CASSFRGNQPQHF | TGTGCCAGCAGCTTCAGGGGCAATCAGCCCCAGCATTTT
NA | TRBJ1-1 | TRBV10-3 | NA | CAISVTKQGTEAFF | TGTGCCATCAGTGTAACTAAACAGGGTACTGAAGCTTTCTTT
TRBD2 | TRBJ2-5 | TRBV5-1 | NA | CASRAGGQETQYF | TGCGCCAGCAGGGCGGGGGGACAAGAGACCCAGTACTTC
NA | TRBJ2-7 | TRBV7-6 | NA | CASSLARHPSSYEQYF | TGTGCCAGCAGCTTAGCACGACACCCGAGCTCCTACGAGCAGTACTTC
NA | TRBJ2-7 | TRBV29-1 | NA | CSVGRDYEQYF | TGCAGCGTAGGTCGGGACTACGAGCAGTACTTC
TRBD1 | TRBJ1-5 | TRBV6-5 | NA | CASKQGSGQPQHF | TGTGCCAGTAAACAGGGGTCGGGTCAGCCCCAGCATTTT
NA | TRBJ1-2 | TRBV4-3 | NA | CASSQDLYAGKGYTF | TGCGCCAGCAGCCAAGATCTATATGCAGGGAAAGGCTACACCTTC
TRBD2 | TRBJ2-3 | TRBV19 | NA | CATSMAGGTDTQYF | TGTGCCACTTCCATGGCGGGAGGGACAGATACGCAGTATTTT
NA | TRBJ2-7 | TRBV7-3 | few | CASSSLGGQERYEQYF | TGTGCCAGCAGCTCGCTAGGGGGACAAGAACGCTACGAGCAGTACTTC
NA | TRBJ1-3 | TRBV7-3 | once | CASSGGRGNTIYF | TGTGCCAGCAGCGGCGGGCGGGGAAACACCATATATTTT
NA | TRBJ1-4 | TRBV7-2 | NA | CASSGTRTNEKLFF | TGTGCCAGCAGCGGGACACGGACTAATGAAAAACTGTTTTTT
TRBD1 | TRBJ1-1 | TRBV11-3 | NA | CASSWGQGITEAFF | TGTGCCAGCAGCTGGGGACAGGGTATCACTGAAGCTTTCTTT
NA | TRBJ1-1 | TRBV7-9 | NA | CASSPRRAQGNTEAFF | TGTGCCAGCAGCCCACGGAGGGCTCAAGGGAACACTGAAGCTTTCTTT
TRBD2 | TRBJ2-1 | TRBV6-1 | NA | CASTPGTSSEQFF | TGTGCCAGCACCCCCGGGACTAGTAGTGAGCAGTTCTTC
TRBD1 | TRBJ1-1 | TRBV10-1 | NA | CASSYYRDRGPTEAFF | TGCGCCAGCAGCTACTACCGGGACAGGGGGCCGACTGAAGCTTTCTTT